A single sample is the source of the 2 T cell receptor beta chains below, sequenced in a study of blood T cell repertoires in COVID-19. Libraries were prepared by immunoSEQ multiplex PCR; TCRdb keeps only in-frame clonotypes and omits some of them. The sample records over 200,000 clones, 75% to 85% being singletons. Sequencing was performed on peripheral blood. Receptors originate from a woman between 25 and 40 years old with COVID-19, enrolled during active disease.

The chain employs TRBV6-2 or TRBV6-3 and TRBJ2-7, with D perhaps TRBD1 (5 bases). This CDR3 is built from 16 residues. The V and J ends lost 5 bases and 2 bases respectively, with 19 bases between them. The germline gives CDR1 MNHEY, CDR2 SVGEGT. Written as DNA, the CDR3 is TGTGCCAGCAGTCAATACAGGCCGGGCTCCGCCTACGAGCAGTACTTC. Protein product: CASSQYRPGSAYEQYF.

This chain joins TRBV3-1 (or the pseudogene TRBV3-2) and TRBJ2-3; the D gene is possibly TRBD2 (6 bases). The germline gives CDR1 LGHDT, CDR2 YNNKEL (reference sequence). The CDR3 is made up of 16 amino acids. The ends were cut back, 3 bases at V and 2 bases at J, with 15 bases in the middle. The DNA of the CDR3 is TGTGCCAGCAGCCAGGGACTGCCCGGGCTCACAGATACGCAGTATTTT. It specifies CASSQGLPGLTDTQYF.